This paragraph reports one TCR beta chain. These data belong to a study of cytomegalovirus exposure and HLA in healthy donors. PCR amplification relied on 60 Vbeta primers (plus 13 Jbeta primers). The assay was immunoSEQ multiplex PCR, and TCRdb's table has in-frame clones only and misses some. The sample totals some 150,000 clones; its top ten clones hold approximately 0.8%. Sequencing used PBMCs. The clonotype originates from a woman between 18 and 29 years old in good health and CMV-seropositive.

CDR3: CASSLRQVLGSPLHF. As DNA, the CDR3 is TGTGCCAGCAGCTTAAGACAGGTCTTGGGTTCACCCCTCCACTTT. The V gene is TRBV13, the J gene TRBJ1-6, with D perhaps TRBD1 (6 bases). CDR3 length: 15 residues. V shed 2 bases and J shed 9 bases, with 14 bases lying between them. Looked up from germline, CDR1 is PRHDT and CDR2 is FYEKMQ (reference sequence).